This TCR beta chain stems from a study of shared clonotypes between healthy human individuals. Looked up from germline, CDR1 is SGHTA and CDR2 is FQGNSA. V was clipped by 0 bases and J by 4 bases, with 10 bases between them. The CDR3 consists of 15 residues. Findings and limits, study-wide: Between a few donors, naive CD4 clonotypes were shared at a level of about 5%. Incompleteness in sorted-subset sequencing, despite large depth, was shown by rarefaction. It was the few donors that limited the genetic and exposure-history diversity represented.

The assay was immunoSEQ multiplex PCR, and TCRdb's table has in-frame clones only and misses some. The repertoire holds 300,000 to 350,000 clones, with around four fifths as singletons. With regard to this clone: Its antigen is undetermined.

The source of this sequence is a man aged 25-45 years in good health. This chain joins TRBV7-2 and TRBJ2-1; maybe TRBD1 (6 bases). The sequenced sample consisted of memory CD4+ T cells sorted from blood. Stated subset: CD45RA-negative fraction. The CDR3 protein is CASSLARGQYNEQFF. CDR3 in DNA: TGTGCCAGCAGCTTAGCGAGAGGACAGTACAATGAGCAGTTCTTC.